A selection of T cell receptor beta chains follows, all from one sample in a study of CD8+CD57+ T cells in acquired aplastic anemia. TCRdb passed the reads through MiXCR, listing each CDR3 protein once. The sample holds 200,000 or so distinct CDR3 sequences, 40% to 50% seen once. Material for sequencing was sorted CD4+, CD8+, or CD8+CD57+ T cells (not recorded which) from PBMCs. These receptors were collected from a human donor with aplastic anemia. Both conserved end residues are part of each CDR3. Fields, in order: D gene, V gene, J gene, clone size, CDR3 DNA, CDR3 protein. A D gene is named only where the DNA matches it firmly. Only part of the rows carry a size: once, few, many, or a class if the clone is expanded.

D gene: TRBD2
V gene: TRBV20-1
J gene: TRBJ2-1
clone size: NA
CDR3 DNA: TGCAGTGCTAGAGAGCGGGAGGTGTTCTTC
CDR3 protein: CSAREREVFF

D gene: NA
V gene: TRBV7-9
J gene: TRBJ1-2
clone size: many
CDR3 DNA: TGTGCCAGCAGCTTACCCGGGAGAGATGGCTACACCTTC
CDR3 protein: CASSLPGRDGYTF

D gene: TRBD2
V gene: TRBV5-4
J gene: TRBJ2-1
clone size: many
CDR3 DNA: TGTGCCAGCAGCTTGGGACTAGCGGGAGGGCTTGAGCAGTTCTTC
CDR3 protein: CASSLGLAGGLEQFF

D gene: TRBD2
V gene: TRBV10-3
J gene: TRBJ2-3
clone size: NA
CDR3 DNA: TGTGCCATCAGTGATGGACTAGCCGGAGATACGCAGTATTTT
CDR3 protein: CAISDGLAGDTQYF

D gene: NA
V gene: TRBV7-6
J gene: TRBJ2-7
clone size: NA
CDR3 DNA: TGTGCCAGCAGCCCGGCGGGGCAGGACGAGCAGTACTTC
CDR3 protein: CASSPAGQDEQYF

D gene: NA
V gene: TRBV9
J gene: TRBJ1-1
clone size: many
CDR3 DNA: TGTGCCAGCAGCGTAGCTTCGACCTTTCCAATTGAAGCTTTCTTT
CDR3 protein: CASSVASTFPIEAFF

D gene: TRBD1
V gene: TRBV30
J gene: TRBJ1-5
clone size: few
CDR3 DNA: TGTGCCTGGAGTGTGGGACAGCGCAATCAGCCCCAGCATTTT
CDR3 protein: CAWSVGQRNQPQHF

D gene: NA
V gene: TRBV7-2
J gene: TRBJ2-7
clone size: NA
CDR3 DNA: TGTGCCAGCAGGACCCTAGCGTCCTACGAGCAGTACTTC
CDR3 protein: CASRTLASYEQYF

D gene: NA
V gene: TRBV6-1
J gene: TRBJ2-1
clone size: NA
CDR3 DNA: TGTGCCAGCAGCATGACTGGAAGCTCCTACAATGAGCAGTTCTTC
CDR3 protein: CASSMTGSSYNEQFF

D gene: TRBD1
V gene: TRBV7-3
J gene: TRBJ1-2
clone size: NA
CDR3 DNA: TGTGCCAGCAGCCCCGGGACAGAGCAGTTTGGCTACACCTTC
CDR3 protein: CASSPGTEQFGYTF

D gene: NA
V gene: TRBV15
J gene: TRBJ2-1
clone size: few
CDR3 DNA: TGTGCCACCAGCAGCGAGGGGCCCGTGGCTCAGTTCTTC
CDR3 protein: CATSSEGPVAQFF

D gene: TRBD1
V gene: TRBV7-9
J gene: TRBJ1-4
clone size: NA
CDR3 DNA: TGTGCCAGCAGAGACAGGGGTGAAAAACTGTTTTTT
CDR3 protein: CASRDRGEKLFF

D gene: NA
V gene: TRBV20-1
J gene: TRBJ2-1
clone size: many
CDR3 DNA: TGCAGTGCTCGTGTAGGGCCTGGGCAGTTCTTC
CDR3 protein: CSARVGPGQFF

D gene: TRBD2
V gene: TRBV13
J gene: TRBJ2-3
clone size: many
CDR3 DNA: TGTGCCGGAGGACTAGCGGGAACAGATACGCAGTATTTT
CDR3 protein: CAGGLAGTDTQYF

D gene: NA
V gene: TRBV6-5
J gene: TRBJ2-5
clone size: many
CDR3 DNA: TGTGCCAGCAGTTCGGCGGCAGGGGAGTTGGAGACCCAGTACTTC
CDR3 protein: CASSSAAGELETQYF

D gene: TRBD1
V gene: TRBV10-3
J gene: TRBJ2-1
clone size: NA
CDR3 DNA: TGTGCCATCAGTGACCAAGGTGGGGACAGGGGGAATGAGCAGTTCTTC
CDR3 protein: CAISDQGGDRGNEQFF

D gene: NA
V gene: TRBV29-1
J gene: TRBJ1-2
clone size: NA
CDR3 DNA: TGCAGCGTTGCGGCCATAAACTATCGCTGCACCTTC
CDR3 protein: CSVAAINYRCTF

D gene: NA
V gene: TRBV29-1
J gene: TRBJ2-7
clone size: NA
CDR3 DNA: TGCAGCGTTGTGGGAGATTACGAGCAGTACTTC
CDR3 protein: CSVVGDYEQYF

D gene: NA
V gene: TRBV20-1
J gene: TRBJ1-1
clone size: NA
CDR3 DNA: TGCAGTGCTAGAGGGGATGGCGGGAGGGCGGGGAGCACAGAAGCTTTCTTT
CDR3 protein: CSARGDGGRAGSTEAFF

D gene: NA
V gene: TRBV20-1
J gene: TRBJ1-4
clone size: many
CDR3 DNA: TGCAGTGCTAGAGGGACTGAACATAATGAAAAACTGTTTTTT
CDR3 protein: CSARGTEHNEKLFF

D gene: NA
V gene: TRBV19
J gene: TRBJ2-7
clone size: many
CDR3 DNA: TGTGCCCAAAGTAACAGGGCGTCCTACGAGCAGTACTTC
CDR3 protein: CAQSNRASYEQYF

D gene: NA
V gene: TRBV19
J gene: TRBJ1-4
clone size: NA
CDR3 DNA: NA
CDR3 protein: CASNRDSKGSVSEKLFF

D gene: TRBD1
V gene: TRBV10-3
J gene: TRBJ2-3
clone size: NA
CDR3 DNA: TGTGCCATCAGTGAGTCGTCTAGTGCAGGGGGCTCTACAGATACGCAGTATTTT
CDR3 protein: CAISESSSAGGSTDTQYF

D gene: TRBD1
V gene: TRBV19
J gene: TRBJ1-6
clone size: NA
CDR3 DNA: TGTGCCAGCAGCTTATTCCGACAGGGTTCACCCCTCCACTTT
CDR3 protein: CASSLFRQGSPLHF

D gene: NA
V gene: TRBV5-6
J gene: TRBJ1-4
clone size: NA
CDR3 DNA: TGTGCCAGCAGCTTAGTAGGGGAGGCTAATGAAAAACTGTTTTTT
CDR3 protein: CASSLVGEANEKLFF

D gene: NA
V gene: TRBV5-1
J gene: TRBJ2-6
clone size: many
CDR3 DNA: TGCGCCAGCAGCTTGCGGCAGGGCACTGGGGCCAACGTCCTGACTTTC
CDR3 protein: CASSLRQGTGANVLTF

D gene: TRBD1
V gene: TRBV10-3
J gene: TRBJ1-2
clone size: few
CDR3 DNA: TGTGCCATCAGGGGTACAGGGGCTTCTGGCTACACCTTC
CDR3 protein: CAIRGTGASGYTF

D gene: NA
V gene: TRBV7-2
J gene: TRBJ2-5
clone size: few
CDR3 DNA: TGTGCCAGCCGGACAGACCAAGAGACCCAGTACTTC
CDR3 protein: CASRTDQETQYF

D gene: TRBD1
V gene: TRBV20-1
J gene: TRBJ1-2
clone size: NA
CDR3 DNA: TGCAGTGCTAGAGAGGGACAGGGCTATGGCTACACCTTC
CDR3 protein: CSAREGQGYGYTF

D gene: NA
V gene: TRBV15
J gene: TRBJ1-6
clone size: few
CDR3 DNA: TGTGCCACCAGCAGAGTACAGTCTAATTCACCCCTCCACTTT
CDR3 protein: CATSRVQSNSPLHF

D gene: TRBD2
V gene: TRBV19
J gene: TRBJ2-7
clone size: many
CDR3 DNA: TGTGCCAGTAGGACTAGCGCCGCGAGCGAGCAGTACTTC
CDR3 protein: CASRTSAASEQYF

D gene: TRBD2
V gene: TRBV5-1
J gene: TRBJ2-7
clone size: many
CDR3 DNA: TGCGCCAGCAGCTTGGGACTAGCGGGCATTTACGAGCAGTACTTC
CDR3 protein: CASSLGLAGIYEQYF

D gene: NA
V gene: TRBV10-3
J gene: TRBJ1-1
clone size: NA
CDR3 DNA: TGTGCCATCAGTGCAGGGTCTGAAGCTTTCTTT
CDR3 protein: CAISAGSEAFF

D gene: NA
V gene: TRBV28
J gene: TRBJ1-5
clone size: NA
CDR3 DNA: TGTGCCAGCAGTTTTGGGGGACTCCTTAGCAATCAGCCCCAGCATTTT
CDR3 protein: CASSFGGLLSNQPQHF

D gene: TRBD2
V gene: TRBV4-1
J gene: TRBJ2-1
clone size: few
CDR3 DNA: TGCGCCAGCAGCTTTTCTTTCCCTAGCGGGAGATCGAGTATGTACAATGAGCAGTTCTTC
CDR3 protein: CASSFSFPSGRSSMYNEQFF

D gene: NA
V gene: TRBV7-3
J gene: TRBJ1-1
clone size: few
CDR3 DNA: TGTGCCAGCAGCGACCAGATGTACACTGAAGCTTTCTTT
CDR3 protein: CASSDQMYTEAFF

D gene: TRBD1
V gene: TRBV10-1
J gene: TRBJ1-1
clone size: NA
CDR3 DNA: TGTGCCAGCAGCGTTAGGACAGGGAACACTGAAGCTTTCTTT
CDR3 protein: CASSVRTGNTEAFF

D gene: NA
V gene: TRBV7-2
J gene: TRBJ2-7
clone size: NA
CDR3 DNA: TGTGCCAGCAGCCCCGGGAGATACGAGCAGTACTTC
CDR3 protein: CASSPGRYEQYF

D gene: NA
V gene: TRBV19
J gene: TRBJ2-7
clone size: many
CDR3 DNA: TGTGCCAGTACCAAGATTTGGGGGTTC
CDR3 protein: CASTKIWGF

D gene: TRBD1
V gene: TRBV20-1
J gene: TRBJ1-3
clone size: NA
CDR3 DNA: TGCAGTGCTAGAGTAGACAGGGGGCTTGGAAACACCATATATTTT
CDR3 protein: CSARVDRGLGNTIYF

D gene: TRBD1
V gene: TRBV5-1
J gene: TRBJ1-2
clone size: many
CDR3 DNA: TGCGCCAGCAGCATCCTGACAGGGAGCTATGGCTACACCTTC
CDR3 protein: CASSILTGSYGYTF

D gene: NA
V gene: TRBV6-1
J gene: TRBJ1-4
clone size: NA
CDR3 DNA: TGTGCCAGCACCCCTTCTGGGGGAACTAATGAAAAACTGTTTTTT
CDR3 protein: CASTPSGGTNEKLFF

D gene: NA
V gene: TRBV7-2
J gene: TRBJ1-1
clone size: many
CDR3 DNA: TGTGCCAGCAGAGAGATTTTCGCAAACGCTGAAGCTTTCTTT
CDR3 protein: CASREIFANAEAFF

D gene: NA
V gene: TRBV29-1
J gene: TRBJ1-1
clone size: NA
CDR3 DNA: TGCAGCGTTAAGGTCTCAAACACTGAAGCTTTCTTT
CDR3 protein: CSVKVSNTEAFF

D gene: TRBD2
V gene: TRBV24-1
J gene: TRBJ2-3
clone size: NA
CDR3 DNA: TGTGCCACCAGTGATCGCCTAGCGGGGAGCACAGATACGCAGTATTTT
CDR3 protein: CATSDRLAGSTDTQYF

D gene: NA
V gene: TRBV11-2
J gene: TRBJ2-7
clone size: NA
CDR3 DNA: TGTGCCAGCAGCCCCTTTATTGCCAGGGGCCACGAGCAGTACTTC
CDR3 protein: CASSPFIARGHEQYF

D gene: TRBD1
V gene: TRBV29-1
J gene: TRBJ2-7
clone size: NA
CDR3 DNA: TGCAGCGTCGCCTCCGGACAGGGATCCTACGAGCAGTACTTC
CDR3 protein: CSVASGQGSYEQYF

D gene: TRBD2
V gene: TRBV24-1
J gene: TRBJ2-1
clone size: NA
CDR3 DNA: TGTGCCACCAGTGATTCCGGGACTAGCAAGCAGTTCTTC
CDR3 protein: CATSDSGTSKQFF

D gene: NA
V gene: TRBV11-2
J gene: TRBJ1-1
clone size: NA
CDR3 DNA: TGTGCCAGCAGCTTAGCCCAGGGGCCTGAAGCTTTCTTT
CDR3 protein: CASSLAQGPEAFF